This T cell receptor (beta chain) was found in a study of beta chain features in type 1 diabetes. General observations from the study: Moderately but significantly shorter TCRB CDR3s were found in Type 1 diabetes patients in all four CD4+ subsets. Lower insertion and higher deletion counts appeared at VDJ junctions in type 1 diabetes patients.

CDR3 length: 15 amino acids. Germline V gene lookup returns CDR1 LGHNA and CDR2 YNFKEQ. V was shortened by 0 bases and J by 0 bases, with 8 bases between the two germline ends. This clone appeared a few times. The antigen remains undetermined. Blood was drawn once from each donor into heparinised tubes. The draws averaged approximately 110 mL. The investigators reverse transcribed all of the isolated RNA, so they sequenced expressed TCRB transcripts. The table came from immunoSEQ multiplex PCR; TCRdb's copy has only in-frame clones and leaves some out. The sample lists 970,000 or so clones; roughly a sixth were seen once.

The chain recombines TRBV4-2 with TRBJ1-2; TRBD1 is a possible D gene (5 bases). This clonotype originated in a woman under 30 in good health. The sample comprised naive CD4+ T cells from blood. CDR3 in DNA: TGTGCCAGCAGCCAAGAGGGGGTAGCTAACTATGGCTACACCTTC. It is translated as CASSQEGVANYGYTF.